This T cell receptor (beta chain) was profiled in a study of T cell responses to AZD1222 COVID-19 vaccine. General observations from the study: CD4 TCRs covered the whole spike, strongest at regions 160-218 and 743-854. Donors were chiefly white British, with a greater number of females, and clonal diversity was perhaps underestimated. Baseline serology detected seropositivity in only a handful of AZD1222 recipients.

The repertoire was sequenced with immunoSEQ multiplex PCR; TCRdb's copy has only in-frame clones and lacks some. Here the sample spans 150,000 to 200,000 clones, 85% to 95% being singletons. The study pooled second doses at about 4 or about 12 weeks. With respect to this clone: Its antigen is unknown.

The V and J ends lost 7 bases and 0 bases respectively, with 21 bases between them. The CDR3 has 17 amino acids. Germline loops: CDR1 LNHDA, CDR2 SQIVND (reference sequence). Sequencing was performed on peripheral blood, taken 28 days after the second AZD1222 dose. The receptor's source is an adult who received the AZD1222 COVID-19 vaccine. The V call is TRBV19, the J call TRBJ1-2; D may be TRBD1 (6 bases). This chain's CDR3 is CASNENAGVATNYGYTF. The CDR3 DNA reads TGTGCCAGTAACGAGAATGCAGGGGTAGCTACTAACTATGGCTACACCTTC.